The TCR beta chain under discussion was sequenced for a study of cytomegalovirus exposure and HLA in healthy donors. The overall study: Out of 398 genotyped donors, 81% belonged to the Caucasian-associated ancestry cluster. Study-wide findings and caveats: No immune exposure information besides CMV serostatus was available. TRBV6-2, TRBV6-3 and other indistinguishable V segments were excluded. Presence/absence analyses treated sequencing depth as roughly uniform across donors.

The CDR3 is 15 residues long. V was pared by 4 bases and J by 2 bases, with 5 bases of the junction left unmatched. CDR1 is LGHNA and CDR2 is YNFKEQ in the germline V gene. The study ran its PCR with 60 Vbeta and 13 Jbeta primers. Clones were sequenced by immunoSEQ multiplex PCR, and TCRdb holds only the in-frame ones, with some missing. This sample has roughly 120,000 clones, with 80% to 90% found just once. To note about this clone: What it binds is unknown.

This sequence originates from a young woman in good health and CMV-seronegative. The sample consisted of PBMCs. The chain couples TRBV4-2 to TRBJ2-1; TRBD2 matches at 7 bases. The CDR3 loop reads CASSLASGPYNEQFF. The CDR3 DNA is TGTGCCAGCAGCCTGGCTAGCGGCCCCTACAATGAGCAGTTCTTC.